This T cell receptor beta chain was recorded in a study of shared clonotypes between healthy human individuals. Overall study: Donors were a couple of women and a few men aged 18 to 49. Points from the study as a whole: Among the subsets, naive ones generally showed larger estimated richness than memory ones.

Every one of the donors was a Caucasian adult that lived in Nashville, Tennessee. Naive CD4+ cells were CD45RA-selected; the remaining cells were memory. In regard to this clone: Its cognate antigen is unknown.

Assay used: immunoSEQ multiplex PCR; TCRdb lists only in-frame clones, some missing. The sample has millions of clones, 90% to 95% seen once. CDR3 size: 11 residues. V lost 5 bases and J lost 8, with 9 bases in between. From germline, CDR1 is WSHSY and CDR2 SAAADI. The chain links TRBV10-2 to TRBJ1-1; a possible D gene is TRBD1 (6 bases). Sequencing used naive CD4+ T cells sorted from blood. Subset in this sample: CD45RA+ positively selected. The sequence was collected from a man aged 18 to 29 in good health. In nucleotides, the CDR3 is TGCGCCAGCAGTCTCGACAGGGAAGCTTTCTTT. It translates to CASSLDREAFF.